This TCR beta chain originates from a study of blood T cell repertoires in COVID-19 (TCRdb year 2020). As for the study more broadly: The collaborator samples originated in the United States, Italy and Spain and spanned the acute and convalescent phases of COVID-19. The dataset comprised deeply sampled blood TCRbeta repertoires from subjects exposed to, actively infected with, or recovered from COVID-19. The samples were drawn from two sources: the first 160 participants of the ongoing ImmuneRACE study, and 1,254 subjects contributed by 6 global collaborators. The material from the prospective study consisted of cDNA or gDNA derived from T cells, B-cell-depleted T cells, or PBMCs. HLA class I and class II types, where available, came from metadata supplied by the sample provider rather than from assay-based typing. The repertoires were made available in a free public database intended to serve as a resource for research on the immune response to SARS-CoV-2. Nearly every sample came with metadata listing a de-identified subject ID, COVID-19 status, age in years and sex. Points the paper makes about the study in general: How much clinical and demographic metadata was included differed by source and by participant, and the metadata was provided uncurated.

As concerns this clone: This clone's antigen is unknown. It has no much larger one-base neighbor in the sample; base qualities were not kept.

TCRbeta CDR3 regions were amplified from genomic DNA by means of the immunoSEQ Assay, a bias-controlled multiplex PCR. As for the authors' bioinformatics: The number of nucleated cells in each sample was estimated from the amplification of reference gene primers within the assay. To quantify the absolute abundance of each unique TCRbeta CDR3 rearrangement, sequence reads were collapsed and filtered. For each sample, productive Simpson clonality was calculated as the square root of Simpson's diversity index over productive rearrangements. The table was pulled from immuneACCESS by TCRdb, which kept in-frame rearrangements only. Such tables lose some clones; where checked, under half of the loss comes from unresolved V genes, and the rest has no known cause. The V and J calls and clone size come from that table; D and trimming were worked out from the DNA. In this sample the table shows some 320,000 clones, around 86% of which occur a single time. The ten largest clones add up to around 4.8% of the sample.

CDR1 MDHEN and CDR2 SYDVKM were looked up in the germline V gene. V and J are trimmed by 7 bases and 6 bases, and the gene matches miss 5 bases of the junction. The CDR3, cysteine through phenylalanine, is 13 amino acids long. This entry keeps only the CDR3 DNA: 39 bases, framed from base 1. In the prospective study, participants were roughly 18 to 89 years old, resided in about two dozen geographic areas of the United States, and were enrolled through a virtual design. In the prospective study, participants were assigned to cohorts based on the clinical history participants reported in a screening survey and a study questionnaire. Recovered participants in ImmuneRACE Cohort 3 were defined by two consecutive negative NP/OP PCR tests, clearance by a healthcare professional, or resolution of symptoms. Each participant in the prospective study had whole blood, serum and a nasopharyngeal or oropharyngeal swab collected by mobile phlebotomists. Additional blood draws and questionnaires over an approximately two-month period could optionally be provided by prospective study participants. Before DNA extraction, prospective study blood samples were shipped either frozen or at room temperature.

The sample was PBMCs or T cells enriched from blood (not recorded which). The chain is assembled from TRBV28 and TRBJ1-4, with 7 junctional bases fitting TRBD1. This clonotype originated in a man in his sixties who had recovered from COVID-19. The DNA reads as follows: TGTGCCAGCACCTTTACAGGGGATGAAAAACTGTTTTTT. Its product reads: CASTFTGDEKLFF.